One sample yielded the 17 T cell receptor beta chains listed below, sequenced in a study of blood T cell repertoires in COVID-19. Libraries were prepared by immunoSEQ multiplex PCR; TCRdb keeps only in-frame clonotypes and omits some of them. The sample contains over 200,000 clones, less than 85% of which appear only once. The sequencing input was peripheral blood. Receptor source: a woman in her seventies with active or convalescent COVID-19.

J is TRBJ2-1 and V is TRBV7-9, with 9 nucleotides matching TRBD1. Germline loops: CDR1 SEHNR, CDR2 FQNEAQ (reference sequence). V dropped 5 bases and J dropped 6; count of bases not matched to a gene: 11. The CDR3 extends over 16 amino acids. In nucleotides, the CDR3 is TGTGCCAGCAGCGCTCTAGACAGGGGGAGAGTCAATGAGCAGTTCTTC. Its protein product is CASSALDRGRVNEQFF.

This chain joins TRBV7-2 and TRBJ2-3, with 11 positions matching TRBD2. The CDR3 loop spans 16 amino acids. The V gene's germline CDR1 is SGHTA and CDR2 FQGNSA. V lost 4 bases to trimming and J lost 2 bases; unmatched junction nucleotides: 5. The CDR3, as DNA: TGTGCCAGCAGCTCGCCTAGCGGGAGGATCACAGATACGCAGTATTTT. It codes for CASSSPSGRITDTQYF.

V is TRBV27 and J is TRBJ2-1; TRBD1 is a possible D gene (6 bases). V lost 3 bases to trimming and J lost 1 base, with 10 bases between them. The germline gives CDR1 MNHEY, CDR2 SMNVEV (reference sequence). This CDR3 region has 15 residues. The CDR3 coding sequence is TGTGCCAGCAGTTTTGCAGGGGCATCCTACAATGAGCAGTTCTTC. Its translation is CASSFAGASYNEQFF.

The V call is TRBV9, the J call TRBJ2-3; D uncertain. Germline V gives CDR1 SGDLS, CDR2 YYNGEE. The germline V and J ends were trimmed by 1 base and 5 bases, with 11 bases remaining between them. The CDR3 loop spans 14 amino acids. The DNA of the CDR3 is TGTGCCAGCAGCGTAAGCAGGTCAGGAGATACGCAGTATTTT. Translated: CASSVSRSGDTQYF. The whole variable domain, remainder taken from reference TRBV9 and TRBJ2-3, is DSGVTQTPKHLITATGQRVTLRCSPRSGDLSVYWYQQSLDQGLQFLIQYYNGEERAKGNILERFSAQQFPDLHSELNLSSLELGDSALYFCASSVSRSGDTQYFGPGTRLTVL.

J is TRBJ1-2 and V is TRBV5-1; 7 bases are a match to TRBD1. Germline V gene lookup returns CDR1 SGHRS and CDR2 YFSETQ. This CDR3 contains 16 residues. The J segment lost 1 base and the V segment lost 4 bases, leaving 10 bases of the junction unmatched. This CDR3 reads CASSPKQGTLNYGYTF. The CDR3 DNA reads TGCGCCAGCAGCCCAAAACAGGGGACACTTAACTATGGCTACACCTTC. Supplemented by reference TRBV5-1 and TRBJ1-2, the full variable domain reads KAGVTQTPRYLIKTRGQQVTLSCSPISGHRSVSWYQQTPGQGLQFLFEYFSETQRNKGNFPGRFSGRQFSNSRSEMNVSTLELGDSALYLCASSPKQGTLNYGYTFGSGTRLTVV.

The chain recombines TRBV5-1 with TRBJ2-1, with 7 bases matching TRBD2. CDR3 length equals 14 residues. The germline CDR1 and CDR2 sequences are SGHRS and YFSETQ. V gave up 1 base and J gave up 5 bases; unmatched junction bases: 3. The CDR3 region has the DNA TGCGCCAGCAGCTTGAGCGGGGCTAACAATGAGCAGTTCTTC. Translating gives CASSLSGANNEQFF.

The rearrangement joins TRBV10-2 to TRBJ2-3; TRBD2 aligns across 8 bases. The J segment lost 3 bases and the V segment lost 7 bases, leaving 0 bases of the junction unmatched. Germline CDR1 reads WSHSY; CDR2 reads SAAADI. The length of the CDR3 is 12 residues. The chain's CDR3 is CASTSGTDTQYF. In nucleotides, the CDR3 is TGCGCCAGCACTAGCGGGACAGATACGCAGTATTTT.

The chain recombines TRBV6-1 with TRBJ1-2, with 7 bases aligning to TRBD1. The CDR3 is 15 residues long. CDR1 MNHNS and CDR2 SASEGT come from the germline V gene. Trimming removed 0 bases from V and 2 bases from J; junction bases left unmatched: 3. Here the CDR3 reads CASSEATGANYGYTF. In nucleotides, the CDR3 is TGTGCCAGCAGTGAAGCAACAGGGGCCAACTATGGCTACACCTTC.

This clone appeared once. CDR3 residues: CASSPPGSGAKNIQYF. CDR3 in DNA: TGTGCCAGCTCACCCCCCGGGAGTGGTGCCAAAAACATTCAGTACTTC. The V and J genes are TRBV18 and TRBJ2-4; D possibly corresponds to TRBD2 (6 bases). The CDR3 is made up of 16 amino acids. Germline V gives CDR1 KGHSH, CDR2 LQKENI. V lost 3 bases to trimming and J lost 1 base, with 13 bases between them.

This clone has only a few counts. The rearrangement links TRBV27 to TRBJ1-6; 7 bases are shared with TRBD1. Germline V gene lookup returns CDR1 MNHEY and CDR2 SMNVEV (reference sequence). The CDR3 consists of 15 residues. V lost 6 bases to trimming and J lost 4 bases; unmatched junction nucleotides: 6. The CDR3 DNA reads as TGTGCCAGCAGCGAGACAGGGAGGTATAATTCACCCCTCCACTTT. It yields the protein CASSETGRYNSPLHF.

The chain uses TRBV27 and TRBJ2-4; TRBD2 matches 9 bases. Germline-derived CDR1 and CDR2 are MNHEY and SMNVEV (reference sequence). V gave up 4 bases and J gave up 2 bases; unmatched junction bases: 3. The CDR3 covers 15 residues. The CDR3 reads CASSSRGGPKNIQYF. CDR3 nucleotides: TGTGCCAGCAGTTCGCGGGGGGGGCCCAAAAACATTCAGTACTTC.

The rearrangement uses TRBV4-1 and TRBJ2-3; no clear D gene. The V gene's germline CDR1 is MGHRA and CDR2 YSYEKL. This CDR3 has 14 amino acids. Trimming pared 0 bases from V and 4 bases from J, leaving 8 bases between. CDR3 loop: CASSQDAAADTQYF. For the CDR3, the DNA is TGCGCCAGCAGCCAAGATGCGGCCGCAGATACGCAGTATTTT.

This clone was found once. The chain uses TRBV7-3 and TRBJ2-2; 8 bases align to TRBD1. Looked up from germline, CDR1 is SGHTA and CDR2 is FQGTGA. The junction had 7 bases not matched to a gene; V was cut back by 3 bases and J by 13 bases. This CDR3 has 13 amino acids. The CDR3 region is CASSFNIGQGLFF. DNA of the CDR3: TGTGCCAGCAGCTTTAACATAGGACAGGGGCTGTTTTTT.

The chain has TRBV5-6 and TRBJ2-3; D unresolved. There are 15 residues in the CDR3. Germline V lookup: CDR1 SGHDT, CDR2 YYEEEE. V was pared by 4 bases and J by 0 bases, with 12 bases between. The DNA for the CDR3 is TGTGCCAGCAGCCCGTCTAGTTCTAGCACAGATACGCAGTATTTT. As protein: CASSPSSSSTDTQYF. The complete variable domain, with remaining parts taken from reference TRBV5-6 and TRBJ2-3, reads DAGVTQSPTHLIKTRGQQVTLRCSPKSGHDTVSWYQQALGQGPQFIFQYYEEEERQRGNFPDRFSGHQFPNYSSELNVNALLLGDSALYLCASSPSSSSTDTQYFGPGTRLTVL.

The chain couples TRBV6-5 to TRBJ1-1; no firm D call. Germline values: CDR1 MNHEY, CDR2 SVGAGI. V dropped 6 bases and J dropped 0 bases, with 14 bases sitting between them. The CDR3 is made up of 15 amino acids. CDR3 coding DNA: TGTGCCAGCAGCTTAGGACTGCGTATGAACACTGAAGCTTTCTTT. Amino acids: CASSLGLRMNTEAFF.

The genes are TRBV2 and TRBJ1-5; maybe TRBD1 (6 bases). CDR1 is SNHLY and CDR2 is FYNNEI in the germline V gene. V lost 7 bases and J lost 7, with 17 bases in between. The CDR3 has 14 residues. The CDR3 reads CASTSSGGWQPQHF. The CDR3 DNA sequence: TGTGCCAGCACGAGCAGTGGGGGCTGGCAGCCCCAGCATTTT.

The CDR3 reads CASSFSPSGVSYEQYF. For the CDR3, the DNA is TGTGCCAGCAGCTTCTCTCCTAGCGGGGTATCCTACGAGCAGTACTTC. The rearrangement joins TRBV5-6 to TRBJ2-7; 9 bases map to TRBD2. With V trimmed by 2 bases and J by 1 base, 7 bases remained unmatched. CDR3 length: 16 amino acids. The germline V gene has CDR1 SGHDT and CDR2 YYEEEE.